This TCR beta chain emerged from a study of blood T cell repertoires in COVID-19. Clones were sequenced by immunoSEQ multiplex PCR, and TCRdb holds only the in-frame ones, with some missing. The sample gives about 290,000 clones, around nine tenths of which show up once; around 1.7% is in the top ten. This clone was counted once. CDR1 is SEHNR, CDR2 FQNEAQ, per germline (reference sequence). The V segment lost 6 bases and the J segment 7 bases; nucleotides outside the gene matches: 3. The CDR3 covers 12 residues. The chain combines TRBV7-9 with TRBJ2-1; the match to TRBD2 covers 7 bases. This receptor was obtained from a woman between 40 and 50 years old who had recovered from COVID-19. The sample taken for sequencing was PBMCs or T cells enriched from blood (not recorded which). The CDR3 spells CASSGRENEQFF. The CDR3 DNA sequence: TGTGCCAGCAGTGGGCGGGAGAATGAGCAGTTCTTC.